This TCR beta chain was sequenced for a study of CD8 T cells in Susac syndrome. The trim removed 1 base at V and 3 bases at J, leaving 6 bases unmatched. Germline lookup yields CDR1 SGHRS and CDR2 YFSETQ. The CDR3 totals 17 residues. Sequencing targeted TCR beta in T cells from blood (CD8+ and CD4+). CD8+ and CD4+ T cells were negatively isolated; TEMRA cells were FACS-enriched. With random hexamers, 0.5 to 1 ug RNA was reverse transcribed. Amplification of TCR beta CDR3 used immunoSEQ multiplex PCR across 54 Vbeta and 13 Jbeta. TCRdb analysed the immunoSEQ multiplex PCR reads with MiXCR anew, one entry per CDR3 protein. This table has 300,000 or so distinct CDR3 sequences, 90% to 95% appearing once.

The clonotype originates from a human donor with multiple sclerosis. Source material: CD4+ T cells from PBMCs. V is TRBV5-1 and J is TRBJ2-5; 13 bases match TRBD2. The chain's CDR3 is CASSLWFGTSGKETQYF. DNA for the CDR3: TGCGCCAGCAGCTTGTGGTTCGGGACTAGCGGGAAAGAGACCCAGTACTTC.